One T cell receptor (beta chain) is described in this entry. These data originate in a study of stem cell transplantation in POMP-related autoinflammatory disease. Study-level information: Pre-transplant patients had naive-skewed CD4+ T cells and few CD8+ T cells.

This CDR3 is built from 13 residues. V shed 6 bases and J shed 11 bases, with 16 bases lying between them. Germline CDR1 reads SNHLY; CDR2 reads FYNNEI. Only in-frame clones appear in the TCRdb table, and some are missing; sequencing was by immunoSEQ multiplex PCR. The sample lists 25,000 to 30,000 clones; roughly four fifths were seen once. This sequence was found in a human donor with POMP-related autoinflammation and immune dysregulation (PRAID). The chain combines TRBV2 with TRBJ1-4; perhaps TRBD1 as D (5 bases). The specimen comprised CD4+ T cells from PBMCs, sampled before stem cell transplantation. The CDR3 is CASRGTSFGKLFF. The CDR3, as DNA: TGTGCCAGCAGGGGGACTTCATTCGGGAAACTGTTTTTT.